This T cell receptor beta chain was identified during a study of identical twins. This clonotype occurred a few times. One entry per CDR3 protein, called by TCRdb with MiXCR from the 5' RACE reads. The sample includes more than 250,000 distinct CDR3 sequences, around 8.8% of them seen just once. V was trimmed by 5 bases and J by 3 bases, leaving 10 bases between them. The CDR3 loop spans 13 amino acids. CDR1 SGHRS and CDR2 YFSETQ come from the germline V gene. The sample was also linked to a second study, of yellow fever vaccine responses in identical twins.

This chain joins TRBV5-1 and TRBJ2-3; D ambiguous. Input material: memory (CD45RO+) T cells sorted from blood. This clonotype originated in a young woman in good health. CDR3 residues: CASRGIGTDTQYF. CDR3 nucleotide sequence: TGCGCCAGCAGAGGGATTGGTACAGATACGCAGTATTTT.